These 28 T cell receptor beta chains share one sample of origin, sequenced in a study of cytomegalovirus exposure and HLA in healthy donors. Profiling relied on immunoSEQ multiplex PCR, and the TCRdb table lists in-frame clones only, not all of them. The data show fewer than 250,000 clones, with 86% seen just once and about 1.5% held by the top ten. The sequenced sample consisted of PBMCs. All receptors derive from a woman aged 18-29 years in good health and CMV-seronegative.

This chain joins TRBV10-1 and TRBJ1-4, with 8 nucleotides matching TRBD1. Germline V lookup: CDR1 WNHNN, CDR2 SYGVQD (reference sequence). The CDR3 loop spans 13 amino acids. Trimming removed 5 bases from V and 8 bases from J; junction bases left unmatched: 4. CDR3 region: CASSQGAREKLFF. The CDR3 DNA follows: TGCGCCAGCAGTCAGGGGGCACGAGAAAAACTGTTTTTT.

This clone was observed a single time. This chain uses TRBV7-9 with TRBJ2-7; the match to TRBD1 covers 7 bases. This CDR3 region has 16 residues. V lost 2 bases and J lost 2; bases outside the gene matches: 9. Germline V lookup: CDR1 SEHNR, CDR2 FQNEAQ (reference sequence). The CDR3 here is CASSLTGANPPYEQYF. The CDR3 DNA is TGTGCCAGCAGCTTAACAGGGGCAAACCCCCCCTACGAGCAGTACTTC.

The V and J genes are TRBV6-1 and TRBJ1-5, with D unresolved. This CDR3 has 14 amino acids. The V and J ends lost 4 bases and 0 bases respectively, with 7 bases between them. Germline V gives CDR1 MNHNS, CDR2 SASEGT. For the CDR3, the DNA is TGTGCCAGCAGTGGGAGGATTAGCAATCAGCCCCAGCATTTT. Translating gives CASSGRISNQPQHF.

This chain uses TRBV5-1 with TRBJ2-7; TRBD1 aligns across 8 bases. This CDR3 has 14 amino acids. V trimming: 4 bases; J trimming: 2 bases; junction bases outside the gene matches: 5. The V gene's germline CDR1 is SGHRS and CDR2 YFSETQ. Here the CDR3 reads CASSNAGGAYEQYF. DNA of the CDR3: TGCGCCAGCAGCAACGCAGGGGGCGCCTACGAGCAGTACTTC.

The V and J genes are TRBV6-1 and TRBJ1-3, with D possibly TRBD1 on 5 matching bases. The CDR3 spans 17 residues. The germline V gene has CDR1 MNHNS and CDR2 SASEGT. The germline V and J ends were trimmed by 1 base and 0 bases, with 13 bases remaining between them. The chain's CDR3 is CASSEEDSAYSGNTIYF. In nucleotides, the CDR3 is TGTGCCAGCAGTGAAGAAGACAGTGCCTACTCTGGAAACACCATATATTTT.

The rearrangement uses TRBV5-1 and TRBJ2-3, with 13 bases identical to TRBD2. The CDR3 consists of 17 residues. The V and J ends lost 4 bases and 1 base, in that order; junction bases with no gene match: 6. CDR1 is SGHRS and CDR2 is YFSETQ in the germline V gene. CDR3: CASSLQTSGGRTDTQYF. The DNA for the CDR3 is TGCGCCAGCAGCCTCCAGACTAGCGGGGGGCGCACAGATACGCAGTATTTT.

A few counts support this clone. The chain employs TRBV6-5 and TRBJ1-2; TRBD1 is a possible D gene (5 bases). This CDR3 contains 13 residues. Deletions cut 6 bases from V and 5 bases from J, with 13 bases between. Per the germline V gene, CDR1 is MNHEY and CDR2 is SVGAGI. The CDR3 DNA reads as TGTGCCAGCAGGCCAGACAGAAGTTATGGCTACACCTTC. Its translation is CASRPDRSYGYTF.

This sequence joins TRBV6-1 and TRBJ2-7; TRBD2 matches at 12 bases. Germline V gives CDR1 MNHNS, CDR2 SASEGT. V lost 6 bases to trimming and J lost 3 bases; unmatched junction nucleotides: 3. The CDR3 contains 14 residues. The CDR3 nucleotides are TGTGCCAGCAGGCGACTAGCGGGGGACTACGAGCAGTACTTC. The encoded protein is CASRRLAGDYEQYF.

The gene calls are TRBV5-4 and TRBJ2-3; tentative D call: TRBD1 (6 bases). CDR3 length: 15 residues. Germline V lookup: CDR1 SGHNT, CDR2 YYREEE (reference sequence). V was cut by 4 bases and J by 2 bases, with 14 bases left in between. The CDR3 reads CASSLYRVATDTQYF. CDR3 in DNA: TGTGCCAGCAGCCTATACAGGGTGGCCACAGATACGCAGTATTTT.

The chain couples TRBV25-1 to TRBJ1-2; 9 nucleotides match TRBD1. V was clipped by 3 bases and J by 6 bases; unmatched bases: 5. The CDR3 has 14 amino acids. Germline CDR1 is MGHDK and CDR2 is SYGVNS. CDR3 sequence: CASSETGGAHGYTF. The CDR3 DNA reads as TGTGCCAGCAGTGAGACAGGGGGTGCCCATGGCTACACCTTC.

This clone was observed a handful of times. V gene TRBV6-1 combines with J gene TRBJ1-6; 11 bases fit TRBD1. Germline lookup yields CDR1 MNHNS and CDR2 SASEGT. Germline trimming cut 3 bases from V and 9 bases from J; bases unmatched to any gene: 7. The CDR3 consists of 16 residues. The CDR3, as DNA: TGTGCCAGCAGTGACTACTCCGGGACAGGGGGTTCACCCCTCCACTTT. Translating it yields CASSDYSGTGGSPLHF.

V usage is TRBV5-1 and J usage is TRBJ1-2, with D maybe TRBD1 (5 bases). This CDR3 is built from 13 residues. V gave up 0 bases and J gave up 4 bases, with 7 bases separating them. The germline V gene encodes CDR1 SGHRS and CDR2 YFSETQ. CDR3 bases: TGCGCCAGCAGCTTGGGGGGCAGCTATGGCTACACCTTC. Protein: CASSLGGSYGYTF.

The chain carries TRBV29-1 and TRBJ1-3, with unresolved D. This CDR3 spans 12 amino acids. Trimming stripped 6 bases from V and 9 bases from J, with 15 bases between. The germline V gene encodes CDR1 SQVTM and CDR2 ANQGSEA. The CDR3 reads CSVDSSDGTIYF. The CDR3 bases are TGCAGCGTGGACTCTTCTGATGGCACCATATATTTT.

The chain has TRBV4-1 and TRBJ1-2; maybe TRBD1 (6 bases). The CDR3 spans 16 residues. Between the trimmed V and J ends, which lost 4 bases and 3 bases, there was a span of 18 bases. Germline-derived CDR1 and CDR2 are MGHRA and YSYEKL. The CDR3 DNA reads as TGCGCCAGCAGCCCAGGGGTTGGGGGGGGATACTATGGCTACACCTTC. It is translated as CASSPGVGGGYYGYTF.

The genes are TRBV14 and TRBJ1-2; no definite D call. This CDR3 is 13 amino acids long. Germline values: CDR1 SGHDN, CDR2 FVKESK. Trimming pared 0 bases from V and 6 bases from J, leaving 8 bases between. The chain's CDR3 is CASSQDLSHGYTF. CDR3 bases: TGTGCCAGCAGCCAAGACTTAAGCCATGGCTACACCTTC.

The rearrangement joins TRBV28 to TRBJ2-3; 7 bases are shared with TRBD1. The CDR3 loop spans 13 amino acids. The germline gives CDR1 MDHEN, CDR2 SYDVKM. With V trimmed by 9 bases and J by 2 bases, 5 bases remained unmatched. The chain's CDR3 is CASGQANTDTQYF. CDR3 in DNA: TGTGCCAGTGGACAGGCAAACACAGATACGCAGTATTTT.

The chain uses TRBV18 and TRBJ1-2, with D possibly TRBD1 on 5 matching bases. The CDR3 loop spans 13 amino acids. Germline assignment: CDR1 KGHSH and CDR2 LQKENI. Between the trimmed V and J ends, which lost 6 bases and 2 bases, there was a span of 10 bases. The CDR3 DNA reads TGTGCCAGCTCCGCGGGACCGAACTATGGCTACACCTTC. It codes for CASSAGPNYGYTF.

This clone has only one observation. The genes are TRBV19 and TRBJ1-5, with 9 positions matching TRBD1. The CDR3 sequence is 14 residues long. V was clipped by 6 bases and J by 2 bases; unmatched bases: 2. Germline loops: CDR1 LNHDA, CDR2 SQIVND (reference sequence). CDR3 region: CASSRTGGNQPQHF. In DNA, the CDR3 is TGTGCCAGTAGCAGGACAGGGGGCAATCAGCCCCAGCATTTT.

V gene TRBV27 combines with J gene TRBJ1-1; 9 bases are shared with TRBD1. The CDR3 is 14 amino acids. CDR1 is MNHEY and CDR2 is SMNVEV in the germline V gene (reference sequence). The V and J ends lost 2 bases and 4 bases, in that order; junction bases with no gene match: 2. CDR3 sequence reads: CASSLTGGLTEAFF. The CDR3 nucleotides read TGTGCCAGCAGTTTAACAGGGGGCCTCACTGAAGCTTTCTTT.

The rearrangement links TRBV7-8 to TRBJ1-4; D call uncertain. Germline lookup yields CDR1 SGHVS and CDR2 FQNEAQ. The CDR3 has 13 amino acids. Trimming shortened V by 3 bases and J by 5 bases, and 7 bases separated the two germline ends. CDR3 in DNA: TGTGCCAGCAGCTTTCGAGAGAATGAAAAACTGTTTTTT. Translated, it gives CASSFRENEKLFF.

The gene calls are TRBV11-3 and TRBJ1-3; D call uncertain. The germline CDR1 and CDR2 sequences are SGHNT and YENEEA. This CDR3 contains 15 residues. The ends were cut back, 5 bases at V and 0 bases at J, with 11 bases in the middle. CDR3 in amino acids: CASSQTSLSGNTIYF. The CDR3 bases are TGTGCCAGCAGCCAGACAAGCCTCTCTGGAAACACCATATATTTT.

The chain joins TRBV6-6 to TRBJ2-5; TRBD2 aligns across 10 bases. Unmatched junction bases numbered 12, after V lost 7 bases and J lost 7 bases. The CDR3 runs to 15 residues. The germline V gene has CDR1 MNHNY and CDR2 SVGAGI (reference sequence). Here the CDR3 DNA reads TGTGCCAGCACCCTTAGCGGGGGGCCGATTGGGACCCAGTACTTC. Translating gives CASTLSGGPIGTQYF.

The genes are TRBV18 and TRBJ2-7, with a tentative D call TRBD1 (6 bases). The CDR3 totals 16 residues. Germline assignment: CDR1 KGHSH and CDR2 LQKENI. Between the trimmed V and J ends, which lost 3 bases and 2 bases, there was a span of 17 bases. This CDR3 is CASSPLPSGATYEQYF. In nucleotides, the CDR3 is TGTGCCAGCTCACCTCTACCCTCAGGGGCCACCTACGAGCAGTACTTC.

The chain is built from TRBV30 and TRBJ2-5, with D perhaps TRBD2 (6 bases). Trimming pared 2 bases from V and 5 bases from J, leaving 9 bases between. CDR1 is GTSNPN, CDR2 SVGIG, per germline (reference sequence). The CDR3 loop spans 12 amino acids. The CDR3 spells CAWSSGRETQYF. The CDR3 DNA reads TGTGCCTGGAGTTCGGGGAGGGAGACCCAGTACTTC. Supplemented by reference TRBV30 and TRBJ2-5, the full variable domain reads SQTIHQWPATLVQPVGSPLSLECTVEGTSNPNLYWYRQAAGRGLQLLFYSVGIGQISSEVPQNLSASRPQDRQFILSSKKLLLSDSGFYLCAWSSGRETQYFGPGTRLLVL.

Details on this clone: One junction end does not reproduce the germline sequence, and a read error may be involved. The chain links TRBV2 to TRBJ1-1; D is uncertain. Germline V gives CDR1 SNHLY, CDR2 FYNNEI. This CDR3 is 12 amino acids long. CDR3 residues: CASRDWNAEAFF. The CDR3 nucleotides read TGTGCCAGCAGGGACTGGAACGCTGAAGCTTTCTTT.

The chain carries TRBV5-4 and TRBJ2-1, with TRBD2 as a possible D gene (6 bases). The CDR3 consists of 14 residues. V lost 2 bases, J lost 0 bases, and 6 bases lay in between. CDR1 is SGHNT and CDR2 is YYREEE in the germline V gene (reference sequence). The CDR3 protein is CASSFGSSYNEQFF. The CDR3 DNA follows: TGTGCCAGCAGCTTCGGGAGCTCCTACAATGAGCAGTTCTTC.

The chain carries TRBV7-3 and TRBJ2-5, with D possibly matching TRBD1 (6 bases). The V and J ends lost 5 bases and 5 bases respectively, with 18 bases between them. CDR3 length: 15 residues. CDR1 and CDR2 (germline): SGHTA, FQGTGA. In DNA, the CDR3 is TGTGCCAGCAGCCTATGGCCAGGGGCGCGTGAGACCCAGTACTTC. Its protein is CASSLWPGARETQYF.

This rearrangement joins TRBV5-4 to TRBJ1-4, with D possibly matching TRBD1 (6 bases). Germline loops: CDR1 SGHNT, CDR2 YYREEE (reference sequence). The CDR3 is 12 amino acids. V was pared by 2 bases and J by 10 bases, with 9 bases between. CDR3 sequence: CASSFDRLKLFF. The CDR3 DNA is TGTGCCAGCAGCTTTGACAGGCTAAAACTGTTTTTT.